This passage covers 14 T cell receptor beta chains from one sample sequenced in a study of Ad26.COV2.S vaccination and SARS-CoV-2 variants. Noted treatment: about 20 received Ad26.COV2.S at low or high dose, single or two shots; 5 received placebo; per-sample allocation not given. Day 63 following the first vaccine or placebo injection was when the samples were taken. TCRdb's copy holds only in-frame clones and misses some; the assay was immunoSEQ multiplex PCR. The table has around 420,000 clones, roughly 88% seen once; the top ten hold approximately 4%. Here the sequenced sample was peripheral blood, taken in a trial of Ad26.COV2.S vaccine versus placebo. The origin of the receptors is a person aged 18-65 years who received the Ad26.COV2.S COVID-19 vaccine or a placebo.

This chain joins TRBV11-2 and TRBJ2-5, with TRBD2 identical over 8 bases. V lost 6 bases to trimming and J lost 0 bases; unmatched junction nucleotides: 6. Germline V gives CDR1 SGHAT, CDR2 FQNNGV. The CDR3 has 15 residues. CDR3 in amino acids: CASSGERGNQETQYF. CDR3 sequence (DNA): TGTGCCAGCAGTGGCGAGCGGGGGAACCAAGAGACCCAGTACTTC.

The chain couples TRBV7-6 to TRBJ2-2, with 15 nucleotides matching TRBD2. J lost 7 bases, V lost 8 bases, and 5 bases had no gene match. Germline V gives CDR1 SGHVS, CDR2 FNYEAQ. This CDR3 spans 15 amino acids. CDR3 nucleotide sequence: TGTGCCAGCTTCCTGGGACTAGCGGGGGGCGGGGAGCTGTTTTTT. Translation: CASFLGLAGGGELFF.

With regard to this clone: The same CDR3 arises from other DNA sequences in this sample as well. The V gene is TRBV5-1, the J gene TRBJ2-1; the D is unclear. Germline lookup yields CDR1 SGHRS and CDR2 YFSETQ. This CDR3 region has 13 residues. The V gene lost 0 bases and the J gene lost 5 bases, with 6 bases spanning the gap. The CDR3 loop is CASSLVLDNEQFF. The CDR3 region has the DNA TGCGCCAGCAGCTTGGTCCTGGACAATGAGCAGTTCTTC.

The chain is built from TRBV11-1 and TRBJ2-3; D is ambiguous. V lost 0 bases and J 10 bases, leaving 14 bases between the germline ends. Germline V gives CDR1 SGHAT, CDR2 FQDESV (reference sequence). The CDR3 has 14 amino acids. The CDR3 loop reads CASSLAGYNRPQYF. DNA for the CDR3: TGTGCCAGCAGCTTAGCGGGCTATAACCGCCCGCAGTATTTT.

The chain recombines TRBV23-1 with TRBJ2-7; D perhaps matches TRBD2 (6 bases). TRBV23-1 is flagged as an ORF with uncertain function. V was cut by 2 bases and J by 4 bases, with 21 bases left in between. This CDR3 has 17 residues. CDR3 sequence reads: CASSQILVGRDTYEQYF. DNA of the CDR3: TGCGCCAGCAGTCAAATCCTGGTCGGGCGGGATACTTACGAGCAGTACTTC.

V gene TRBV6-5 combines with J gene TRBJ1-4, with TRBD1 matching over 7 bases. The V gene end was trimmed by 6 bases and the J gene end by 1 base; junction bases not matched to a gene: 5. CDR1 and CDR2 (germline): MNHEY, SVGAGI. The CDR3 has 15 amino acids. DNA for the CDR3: TGTGCCAGCAGACCTCACAGGGGAACTAATGAAAAACTGTTTTTT. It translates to CASRPHRGTNEKLFF.

CDR3 region: CASSEQGAPNEKLFF. The CDR3 DNA reads as TGCGCCAGCAGTGAACAGGGGGCACCTAATGAAAAACTGTTTTTT. V and J are TRBV10-1 and TRBJ1-4; 9 bases map to TRBD1. Germline V gene data show CDR1 as WNHNN and CDR2 as SYGVQD (reference sequence). The CDR3 sequence is 15 residues long. V shed 3 bases, J shed 3 bases, and the junction held 2 bases outside the gene matches.

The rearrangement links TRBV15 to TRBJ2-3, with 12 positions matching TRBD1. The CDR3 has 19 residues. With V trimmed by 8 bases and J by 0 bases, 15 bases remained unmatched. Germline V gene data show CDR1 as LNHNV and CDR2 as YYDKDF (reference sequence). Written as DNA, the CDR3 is TGTGCCACCTCCCCCCCGGGACAGGGGGCGATTGTTAGCACAGATACGCAGTATTTT. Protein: CATSPPGQGAIVSTDTQYF.

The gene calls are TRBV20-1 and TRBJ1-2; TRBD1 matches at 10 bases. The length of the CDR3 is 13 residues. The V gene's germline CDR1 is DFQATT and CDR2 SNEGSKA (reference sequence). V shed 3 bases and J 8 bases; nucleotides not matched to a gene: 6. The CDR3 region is CSASLDRGLGYTF. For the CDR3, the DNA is TGCAGTGCTAGTTTAGACAGGGGGCTAGGCTACACCTTC.

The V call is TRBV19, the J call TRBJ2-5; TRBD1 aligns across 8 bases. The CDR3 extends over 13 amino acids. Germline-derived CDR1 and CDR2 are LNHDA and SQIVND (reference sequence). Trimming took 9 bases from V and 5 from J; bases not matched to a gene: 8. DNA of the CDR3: TGTGCCAGCACTCAGGGGGCGCAGGAGACCCAGTACTTC. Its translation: CASTQGAQETQYF.

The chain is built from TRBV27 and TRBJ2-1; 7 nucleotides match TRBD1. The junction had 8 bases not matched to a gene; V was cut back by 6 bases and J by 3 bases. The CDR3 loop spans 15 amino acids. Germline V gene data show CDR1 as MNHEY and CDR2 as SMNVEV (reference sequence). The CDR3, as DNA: TGTGCCAGCAGCCGGGGACAGCCTGACTACAATGAGCAGTTCTTC. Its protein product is CASSRGQPDYNEQFF.

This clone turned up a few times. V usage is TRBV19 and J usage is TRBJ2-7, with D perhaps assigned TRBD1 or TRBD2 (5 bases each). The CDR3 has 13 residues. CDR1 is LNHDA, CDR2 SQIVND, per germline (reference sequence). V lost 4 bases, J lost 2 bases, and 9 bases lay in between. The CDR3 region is CASSRDGPYEQYF. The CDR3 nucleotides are TGTGCCAGTAGTAGGGACGGACCCTACGAGCAGTACTTC.

DNA of the CDR3: TGTGCCAGCAGTTTTGACAGTACCGGGGAGCTGTTTTTT. Amino acids: CASSFDSTGELFF. V usage is TRBV6-5 and J usage is TRBJ2-2; the D gene is possibly TRBD1 (5 bases). CDR3 size: 13 residues. V was cut by 4 bases and J by 5 bases, with 8 bases left in between. In germline, CDR1 is MNHEY, CDR2 SVGAGI.

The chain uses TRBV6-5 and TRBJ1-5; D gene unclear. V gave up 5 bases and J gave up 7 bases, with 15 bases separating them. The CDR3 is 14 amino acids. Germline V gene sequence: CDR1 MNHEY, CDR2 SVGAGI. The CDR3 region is CASSLESLSQPQHF. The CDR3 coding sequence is TGTGCCAGCAGTCTAGAGTCCCTCAGCCAGCCCCAGCATTTT.